The rows below give T cell receptor beta chains drawn from one sample of a study of OX40 agonist ivuxolimab in advanced cancers. Clones were read by immunoSEQ multiplex PCR, and TCRdb kept only the in-frame ones, dropping some. Of around 100,000 clones detected, approximately 90% appear once; the ten largest clones hold approximately 0.58%. This material consisted of CD4+ or CD8+ T cells sorted from blood, taken in a trial of the OX40 agonist ivuxolimab. The receptors were sampled from an adult with an advanced solid tumor such as melanoma, head and neck, liver or kidney cancer. CDR3s include the opening cysteine and the closing phenylalanine or tryptophan. A D gene is named only where the DNA matches it firmly. Some rows have no size entry. The others give once, few or many, or a class for an expanded clone.

V gene,clone size,J gene,CDR3 length,D gene,CDR3 DNA,CDR3 protein
TRBV5-1,.,TRBJ2-1,12,.,TGCGCCAGCAGTCCAGATTACAATGAGCAGTTCTTC,CASSPDYNEQFF
TRBV10-3,.,TRBJ2-4,16,TRBD1,TGTGCCATCAGTCCCCGGACAGGGGAGGGCAAAAACATTCAGTACTTC,CAISPRTGEGKNIQYF
TRBV11-1,.,TRBJ1-1,13,TRBD1,TGTGCCAGCAGCCAGGACAGGGTTTCTGAAGCTTTCTTT,CASSQDRVSEAFF
TRBV7-3,.,TRBJ2-7,11,.,TGTGCCAGCAGCTTAACGGGCGAGCAGTACTTC,CASSLTGEQYF
TRBV10-3,.,TRBJ1-2,18,TRBD1,TGTGCCATCAGGGCCGGACAGGGCGTCATACCCCAAAACTATGGCTACACCTTC,CAIRAGQGVIPQNYGYTF
TRBV18,.,TRBJ1-1,16,.,TGTGCCAGCTCACCACCGCTCGGGGTACGGGACACTGAAGCTTTCTTT,CASSPPLGVRDTEAFF
TRBV28,.,TRBJ2-5,12,.,TGTGCCAGCTGGGCAGGGAAAGGGACCCAGTACTTC,CASWAGKGTQYF
TRBV11-2,.,TRBJ2-2,16,TRBD2,TGTGCCAGCAGCCAAGGACTAGCGGGGTATACCGGGGAGCTGTTTTTT,CASSQGLAGYTGELFF
TRBV12-5,.,TRBJ2-3,14,TRBD2,TGTGCTAGTGGTTGGCGGGAGGTCACAGATACGCAGTATTTT,CASGWREVTDTQYF
TRBV12-5,.,TRBJ2-5,12,.,TGTGCTAGTGGTGACAGCAAAGAGACCCAGTACTTC,CASGDSKETQYF
TRBV7-3,.,TRBJ2-2,13,TRBD2,TGTGCCAGCAGCTTCACTAGCGCCGGGGAGCTGTTTTTT,CASSFTSAGELFF
TRBV27,once,TRBJ2-1,15,.,TGTGCCAGCAGTTTAAAAGGCAGCTCCTACAATGAGCAGTTCTTC,CASSLKGSSYNEQFF
TRBV11-2,.,TRBJ1-1,15,.,TGTGCCAGCAGCTTAACCGGAGAACAGGGTACTGAAGCTTTCTTT,CASSLTGEQGTEAFF
TRBV29-1,.,TRBJ2-5,12,.,TGCAGCGTTGCGGTGGGGAAAGAGACCCAGTACTTC,CSVAVGKETQYF
TRBV10-3,.,TRBJ1-1,13,.,TGTGCCATGGCCGGGACCGGGAACACTGAAGCTTTCTTT,CAMAGTGNTEAFF
TRBV28,.,TRBJ2-7,12,.,TGTGCCAGCAGACCCCAGGGGCTCGAGCAGTACTTC,CASRPQGLEQYF
TRBV28,few,TRBJ2-7,12,.,TGTGCCAGCAGTTTAGGGCAGTACGAGCAGTACTTC,CASSLGQYEQYF
TRBV19,.,TRBJ2-5,17,.,TGTGCCAGTAGTGGCCCCTCCAGGTGGGGCGGCTATAAGACCCAGTACTTC,CASSGPSRWGGYKTQYF
TRBV6-1,.,TRBJ2-1,14,TRBD2,TGTGCCAGCAGTCCAGCGGGAGGGCCCAATGAGCAGTTCTTC,CASSPAGGPNEQFF
TRBV9,.,TRBJ2-5,17,TRBD2,TGTGCCAGCAGCGTAGGACTAGCGGGAGGACCTCAAGAGACCCAGTACTTC,CASSVGLAGGPQETQYF
TRBV5-1,.,TRBJ2-7,13,.,TGCGCCAGCAGCGAGGTGGGAGACTACGAGCAGTACTTC,CASSEVGDYEQYF
TRBV6-1,.,TRBJ2-2,15,TRBD1,TGTGCCAGCAGACCGGGACAGACCAACACCGGGGAGCTGTTTTTT,CASRPGQTNTGELFF
TRBV30,.,TRBJ1-3,11,.,TGTGCCTCCGAAGATGGAAACACCATATATTTT,CASEDGNTIYF
TRBV5-4,once,TRBJ2-2,15,TRBD1,TGTGCCAGCAGCCAAGACAGGGGAACCACCGGGGAGCTGTTTTTT,CASSQDRGTTGELFF
TRBV27,.,TRBJ1-2,15,.,TGTGCCAGCAGTTCGTCCAGGGGCGGGAGCTATGGCTACACCTTC,CASSSSRGGSYGYTF
TRBV23-1,.,TRBJ2-1,17,.,TGCGCCAGCAGTCAATGTCGAGGTGAGGAAGGGGGCAATGAGCAGTTCTTC,CASSQCRGEEGGNEQFF
TRBV29-1,.,TRBJ2-1,14,.,TGCAGCGTTGAAGGAGGGGCCTACTACAATGAGCAGTTCTTC,CSVEGGAYYNEQFF
TRBV2,once,TRBJ1-1,12,.,TGTGCCAGCAGTGAATGGGGTTCTGAAGCTTTCTTT,CASSEWGSEAFF
TRBV11-2,.,TRBJ2-5,16,TRBD2,TGTGCCAGCAGCTTAGGTTGGAGCGGGAGGCCAGAGACCCAGTACTTC,CASSLGWSGRPETQYF
TRBV7-2,.,TRBJ1-5,17,.,TGTGCCAGCAGCTTAGTCGGGGGCGACTTGGGCAATCAGCCCCAGCATTTT,CASSLVGGDLGNQPQHF
TRBV28,once,TRBJ1-2,13,.,TGTGCCAGCAGTTTTGGACAAAACTATGGCTACACCTTC,CASSFGQNYGYTF
TRBV6-5,.,TRBJ1-2,14,.,TGTGCCAGCACCTCGGACGGCAGGGCTCGGGGCTACACCTTC,CASTSDGRARGYTF
TRBV14,.,TRBJ2-6,16,TRBD1,TGTGCCAGCAGCCACACTACCGGGACAGGGGGAAACGTCCTGACTTTC,CASSHTTGTGGNVLTF
TRBV21-1,.,TRBJ1-4,11,.,TGTGCCAATGACGTTAATGAAAAACTGTTTTTT,CANDVNEKLFF
TRBV19,.,TRBJ1-4,14,.,TGTGCCAGTAGCCCGACAGCCCAACCGGAAAAACTGTTTTTT,CASSPTAQPEKLFF
TRBV4-1,.,TRBJ2-3,15,.,TGCGCCAGCAGCCATATGGGGGCGCACACAGATACGCAGTATTTT,CASSHMGAHTDTQYF
TRBV18,.,TRBJ2-1,16,TRBD2,TGTGCCAGCTCACCCCCCGGACTAGCGGAGTCGGGTGAGCAGTTCTTC,CASSPPGLAESGEQFF
TRBV28,.,TRBJ2-7,12,.,TGTGCCAGCAGTTTAGGGGGCTACGAGCAGTACTTC,CASSLGGYEQYF
TRBV7-9,.,TRBJ2-1,16,TRBD1,TGTGCCAGCAGCTCTGAGCCCGGGACAGTTTACAATGAGCAGTTCTTC,CASSSEPGTVYNEQFF
TRBV6-1,.,TRBJ2-2,15,TRBD2,TGTGCCAGCAGTCACCCCCCAGCGGGAGGTAGGGAGCTGTTTTTT,CASSHPPAGGRELFF
TRBV7-2,.,TRBJ1-1,14,.,TGTGCCAGCAGCTTAGCTGTCCAAGTCGCTGAAGCTTTCTTT,CASSLAVQVAEAFF
TRBV20-1,.,TRBJ1-1,11,.,TGCAGTGCTAGAGCACACACTGAAGCTTTCTTT,CSARAHTEAFF
TRBV28,.,TRBJ2-5,14,.,TGTGCCAGCAGTTTATCCCTCCCAAGGGAGACCCAGTACTTC,CASSLSLPRETQYF
TRBV7-3,.,TRBJ1-1,13,.,TGTGCCAGCAGCTCGGGACCGAACACTGAAGCTTTCTTT,CASSSGPNTEAFF
TRBV28,.,TRBJ2-1,15,.,TGTGCCAGCAGGCCCCAAGCGGCTCCGTACAATGAGCAGTTCTTC,CASRPQAAPYNEQFF
TRBV6-1,.,TRBJ1-4,14,TRBD1,TGTGCCAGCAGTAGACAGGGGGCTGGTGAAAAACTGTTTTTT,CASSRQGAGEKLFF
TRBV18,.,TRBJ2-7,14,.,TGTGCCAGCTCACCGGGTTGGACGGTTGAGGAGCAGTACTTC,CASSPGWTVEEQYF
TRBV4-2,.,TRBJ2-1,16,.,TGTGCCAGCAGCCAAGAATCAGGAAACCCGGTGGAGGAGCAGTTCTTC,CASSQESGNPVEEQFF
TRBV15,.,TRBJ1-6,15,TRBD1,TGTGCCACCAGCAGGGACAGGAACCGGGCGTCACCCCTCCACTTT,CATSRDRNRASPLHF
TRBV28,.,TRBJ2-3,15,TRBD2,TGTGCCAGCAGTTTCGCGGGAGAAGGGACAGATACGCAGTATTTT,CASSFAGEGTDTQYF
TRBV6-5,.,TRBJ1-1,15,.,TGTGCCAGCAGTTACTCCTTTTGGGACATCACTGAAGCTTTCTTT,CASSYSFWDITEAFF
TRBV7-2,.,TRBJ2-3,14,.,TGTGCCAGCGCTGCGGACGGTGGGTTGAATACGCAGTATTTT,CASAADGGLNTQYF
TRBV28,.,TRBJ2-7,14,.,TGTGCCAGCACCCTTAGGGGAGACACCTACGAGCAGTACTTC,CASTLRGDTYEQYF
TRBV7-3,.,TRBJ1-1,14,.,TGTGCCAGCAGCCAGGGTCGGACGAACACTGAAGCTTTCTTT,CASSQGRTNTEAFF
TRBV19,.,TRBJ2-2,17,TRBD2,TGTGCCAGTAGTCTTTGGACTAGCGGGAGGGCAAACCGGGAGCTGTTTTTT,CASSLWTSGRANRELFF
TRBV18,.,TRBJ2-5,14,.,TGTGCCAGCTCACCACGGAGAGGACAAGAGACCCAGTACTTC,CASSPRRGQETQYF
TRBV4-3,.,TRBJ1-5,15,TRBD1,TGCGCCAGCAGACCGAGACAGGGCCTCAATCAGCCCCAGCATTTT,CASRPRQGLNQPQHF
TRBV7-9,.,TRBJ2-7,14,.,TGTGCCAGCAGCTCGACTGCTTTCTCCTACGAGCAGTACTTC,CASSSTAFSYEQYF
TRBV19,.,TRBJ2-3,13,.,TGTGCCAGTAGCTCATCGGCCACAGATACGCAGTATTTT,CASSSSATDTQYF
TRBV28,.,TRBJ1-2,11,.,TGTGCCAGCAGTTTCACGCGTGGCTACACCTTC,CASSFTRGYTF